The clone carrying this T cell receptor beta chain is labeled medium-sized. There are 12 residues in the CDR3. V lost 5 bases and J lost 7, with 13 bases in between. Germline CDR1 SGDLS, CDR2 YYNGEE. This record belongs to a study of T cells after yellow fever vaccination. Study-wide background: SMART-Seq v4 Ultra Low Input handled preparation of low-cell-number fractions.

Whole-study findings and limits: Some clonotypes, a small share, were shared between CD4 and CD8 compartments. FACS-sorted repertoires could contain abundant clonotypes contaminating from the bulk population.

TCRdb reprocessed the 5' RACE reads via MiXCR and lists one record per CDR3 protein. The sample holds 25,000 to 30,000 distinct CDR3 sequences, 5% to 7% seen once. Specimen: PBMCs, either bulk or a sorted T-cell subset (CD4+, CD8+, memory, or dextramer-sorted; not recorded which), collected 15 days after the yellow fever booster vaccination. The source is a man younger than 45 who received the YFV17D yellow fever vaccine. The chain couples TRBV9 to TRBJ2-7; possible D gene TRBD2, 5 bases. The CDR3 bases are TGTGCCAGCAGTGCACTAGGTGGGGAGCAGTACTTC. Amino acid sequence: CASSALGGEQYF.